The present TCR beta chain was sequenced within a study of PD-L1 blockade in urothelial cancer (dated by TCRdb to the late 2010s). Regarding the complete study: Every patient began therapy in the mid-2010s and was given atezolizumab 1,200 mg intravenously every 3 weeks. Blood samples gave median yields of around 140,000 T cells and 82,636 unique TCRs, along with a median clonality of about 0.084. In the same patients, pretreatment tumors underwent whole exome sequencing and RNA sequencing in addition to TCR sequencing. An exploratory multi-omic analysis was conducted of the somatic, immune and clinical correlates of response to PD-L1 blockade with atezolizumab in urothelial cancer. About 90% of the roughly 29 patients were males with bladder-origin urothelial cancer, and about 60% of the 29 reported a prior smoking history. An ECOG performance status of 0 or 1 was recorded for the patients, and 0 to 3 prior chemotherapy regimens had been received by the patients. Durable clinical benefit was achieved by nine patients and was not achieved by 20 patients. Some 30 patients had pretreatment blood TCR-seq, about 24 had at least one posttreatment blood collection, and about 24 had tumor TCR-seq. Pretreatment tumor samples and matched peripheral blood, collected serially before and after atezolizumab treatment, underwent TCR sequencing. Durable clinical benefit was defined as progression-free survival longer than 6 months, and TCR features were also tested against progression-free and overall survival. Blood samples were analyzed 3 weeks after the start of treatment (second dose) and 6 weeks after the start of treatment. On the study overall, not on this receptor specifically: Among patients with durable benefit, tumor-associated TCR clones showed greater expansion in peripheral blood 3 weeks after treatment started (n of about 20, p = 0.022). Because the sample size was small (n ≈ 30) and many of the analyses were exploratory, the results are meant to be hypothesis-generating. A pretreatment peripheral blood TCR clonality below the median was linked to improved progression-free and overall survival.

A cohort of 25 to 35 patients with locally advanced or metastatic urothelial carcinoma, treated at Memorial Sloan Kettering on a trial protocol, was included. Peripheral blood mononuclear cells were collected pretreatment and during treatment, with between 1 and 8 total time points per patient. The Qiagen DNeasy Blood extraction kit was used to purify genomic DNA from total PBMCs and from tumor samples. Collected pretreatment and during treatment, PBMCs were isolated and stored as previously described. The junction shows trimming of 5 bases on V and 14 bases on J, plus 13 bases between the germline ends. CDR1 LNHDA and CDR2 SQIVND were looked up in the germline V gene (reference sequence). The CDR3 covers 11 residues, taking in both the cysteine and the phenylalanine. Solely the CDR3 DNA is kept, with 33 bases framed from the first base. Remarks on this clone: The specificity of this receptor is unknown. The record has no base qualities; no much larger clone is one base away.

Synthetic TCR analog templates were spiked into each PCR so that absolute template abundance could be estimated from read counts. The immunoSEQ assay used bias-controlled V and J gene primers to amplify TCRbeta CDR3 regions from genomic DNA. Rearranged TCRbeta segments were sequenced at approximately 20X coverage. The authors' analysis ran thus. Clustering was used to correct sequencing errors, and CDR3s were annotated against IMGT to assign V, D and J genes. Only productive TCRbeta rearrangements were used in downstream analyses, excluding out-of-frame or stop-codon sequences. Clonality was calculated as one minus the Shannon entropy normalized by the log of the number of unique productive sequences. Clones differing between time points or between blood and tumor were identified by Fisher's exact test with Benjamini-Hochberg correction at adjusted p below 0.01. TCRdb stores this immuneACCESS table with in-frame sequences only. Part of the clones is absent; in the studies checked, under half of the shortfall reflects unresolved V genes, and no reason is known for the rest. The D gene and trimming were derived from the DNA, and the V and J assignments and clone size from that table. The sample table holds 30,000 to 35,000 clones, of which 80% to 90% were seen once. The top ten clones comprise 30% of the sample.

The chain is assembled from TRBV19 and TRBJ2-1; the D gene lacks a confident call. The sample was PBMCs, taken around atezolizumab (anti-PD-L1) treatment. This clonotype was sampled from a man between 60 and 70 years old with urothelial cancer. The CDR3 is CASSRPGLEFF. The DNA reads as follows: TGTGCCAGTAGTCGTCCGGGTTTGGAGTTCTTC. Extended through the reference TRBV19 and TRBJ2-1 proteins, this CDR3 yields the full variable domain: DGGITQSPKYLFRKEGQNVTLSCEQNLNHDAMYWYRQDPGQGLRLIYYSQIVNDFQKGDIAEGYSVSREKKESFPLTVTSAQKNPTAFYLCASSRPGLEFFGPGTRLTVL.